The rows below give T cell receptor beta chains drawn from one sample of a study of vaccination effects on CD4 cells after COVID-19. Their recognized antigens are unknown. Measured with immunoSEQ multiplex PCR; TCRdb has only the in-frame clones, and not every one. Of tens of thousands of clones listed, around 77% are singletons. The sequencing here drew on CD4+ T cells from PBMCs cultured with HCoV-NL63 spike peptides, taken before COVID-19 vaccination. The receptor set was obtained from a human donor who received a COVID-19 vaccine. CDR3s include the opening cysteine and the closing phenylalanine or tryptophan. A D gene is named only where the DNA matches it firmly. Not all rows give a size; the values are once, few, many and, for expanded clones, a class.

J gene: TRBJ2-5; V gene: TRBV5-1; CDR3 length: 16; D gene: TRBD2; clone size: once; CDR3 DNA: TGCGCCAGCACTATCGCCCCTAGCGGGGGTATAGAGACCCAGTACTTC; CDR3 protein: CASTIAPSGGIETQYF
J gene: TRBJ1-2; V gene: TRBV9; CDR3 length: 15; D gene: TRBD1; clone size: NA; CDR3 DNA: TGTGCCAGCAGCGCCCGGGACAGGCTGGACTATGGCTACACCTTC; CDR3 protein: CASSARDRLDYGYTF
J gene: TRBJ1-1; V gene: TRBV27; CDR3 length: 14; D gene: TRBD1; clone size: NA; CDR3 DNA: TGTGCCAGCAGCGAGCCGGGACAGAGAACTGAAGCTTTCTTT; CDR3 protein: CASSEPGQRTEAFF
J gene: TRBJ2-5; V gene: TRBV5-1; CDR3 length: 14; D gene: NA; clone size: NA; CDR3 DNA: TGCGCCAGCAGCCCCCCCCAGGAACGGGAGACCCAGTACTTC; CDR3 protein: CASSPPQERETQYF
J gene: TRBJ1-2; V gene: TRBV30; CDR3 length: 11; D gene: NA; clone size: NA; CDR3 DNA: TGTGCCTGGAGTCGGGGCTATGGCTACACCTTC; CDR3 protein: CAWSRGYGYTF
J gene: TRBJ1-1; V gene: TRBV5-1; CDR3 length: 15; D gene: TRBD1; clone size: NA; CDR3 DNA: TGCGCCAGCAGCTTAACAGGGGGCAGTGGGACTGAAGCTTTCTTT; CDR3 protein: CASSLTGGSGTEAFF
J gene: TRBJ1-6; V gene: TRBV14; CDR3 length: 13; D gene: NA; clone size: NA; CDR3 DNA: TGTGCCAGCAGTCGGGGGGGATATTCACCCCTCCACTTT; CDR3 protein: CASSRGGYSPLHF
J gene: TRBJ2-6; V gene: TRBV10-1; CDR3 length: 15; D gene: NA; clone size: NA; CDR3 DNA: TGCGCCAGCAGTGATAGGGGGGCTGGGGCCAACGTCCTGACTTTC; CDR3 protein: CASSDRGAGANVLTF
J gene: TRBJ2-3; V gene: TRBV5-1; CDR3 length: 15; D gene: NA; clone size: few; CDR3 DNA: TGCGCCAGCAGCTTGGAGCCTATGAATACAGATACGCAGTATTTT; CDR3 protein: CASSLEPMNTDTQYF
J gene: TRBJ2-5; V gene: TRBV5-1; CDR3 length: 18; D gene: TRBD2; clone size: NA; CDR3 DNA: TGCGCCAGCAGCTTGGACGGGACTAGCGGGGGGTCCGGGGAGACCCAGTACTTC; CDR3 protein: CASSLDGTSGGSGETQYF
J gene: TRBJ1-5; V gene: TRBV6-2/TRBV6-3; CDR3 length: 14; D gene: NA; clone size: NA; CDR3 DNA: TGTGCCAGCAGTTACGGGGGAAGCAATCAGCCCCAGCATTTT; CDR3 protein: CASSYGGSNQPQHF
J gene: TRBJ2-5; V gene: TRBV29-1; CDR3 length: 13; D gene: NA; clone size: NA; CDR3 DNA: TGCAGCGTTGTGCGGGCCCCACAAGAGACCCAGTACTTC; CDR3 protein: CSVVRAPQETQYF
J gene: TRBJ1-1; V gene: TRBV2; CDR3 length: 14; D gene: NA; clone size: NA; CDR3 DNA: TGTGCCAGCAGTGAACGGCAGTCGAACACTGAAGCTTTCTTT; CDR3 protein: CASSERQSNTEAFF
J gene: TRBJ2-3; V gene: TRBV7-2; CDR3 length: 13; D gene: NA; clone size: NA; CDR3 DNA: TGTGCCAGCAGCCCCCAGACCACAGATACGCAGTATTTT; CDR3 protein: CASSPQTTDTQYF
J gene: TRBJ1-1; V gene: TRBV27; CDR3 length: 12; D gene: NA; clone size: NA; CDR3 DNA: TGTGCCAGCAGTTTTGCGGGACGTGAAGCTTTCTTT; CDR3 protein: CASSFAGREAFF
J gene: TRBJ2-2; V gene: TRBV5-1; CDR3 length: 17; D gene: TRBD1; clone size: NA; CDR3 DNA: TGCGCCAGCAGCTTGGCGAGGGGGCCGCCTAACACCGGGGAGCTGTTTTTT; CDR3 protein: CASSLARGPPNTGELFF
J gene: TRBJ1-5; V gene: TRBV24-1; CDR3 length: 14; D gene: NA; clone size: NA; CDR3 DNA: TGTGCCACCAGTGATCCCGGACACAATCAGCCCCAGCATTTT; CDR3 protein: CATSDPGHNQPQHF
J gene: TRBJ2-2; V gene: TRBV6-5; CDR3 length: 15; D gene: TRBD2; clone size: once; CDR3 DNA: TGTGCCAGCAAGACTAGCGGGGGGTTCACCGGGGAGCTGTTTTTT; CDR3 protein: CASKTSGGFTGELFF
J gene: TRBJ1-2; V gene: TRBV5-6; CDR3 length: 11; D gene: NA; clone size: NA; CDR3 DNA: TGTGCCAGCAGCCTGCATGGTGGCTACACCTTC; CDR3 protein: CASSLHGGYTF
J gene: TRBJ2-1; V gene: TRBV7-3; CDR3 length: 18; D gene: TRBD2; clone size: once; CDR3 DNA: TGTGCCAGCAGCGCTACCGGGACTAGCGGGGGGCGAGACAATGAGCAGTTCTTC; CDR3 protein: CASSATGTSGGRDNEQFF
J gene: TRBJ2-5; V gene: TRBV6-1; CDR3 length: 16; D gene: TRBD2; clone size: NA; CDR3 DNA: TGTGCCAGCAGTGAAGTTCGCGGGGGGGCCGGAGAGACCCAGTACTTC; CDR3 protein: CASSEVRGGAGETQYF
J gene: TRBJ2-3; V gene: TRBV9; CDR3 length: 16; D gene: TRBD2; clone size: once; CDR3 DNA: TGTGCCAGCAGCGGGGGACTAGCGGGGGCAACAGATACGCAGTATTTT; CDR3 protein: CASSGGLAGATDTQYF
J gene: TRBJ2-5; V gene: TRBV19; CDR3 length: 15; D gene: TRBD1; clone size: NA; CDR3 DNA: TGTGCCAGTAGTTCCTCCGGGACAGGGAAAGAGACCCAGTACTTC; CDR3 protein: CASSSSGTGKETQYF
J gene: TRBJ1-4; V gene: TRBV9; CDR3 length: 12; D gene: NA; clone size: once; CDR3 DNA: TGTGCCAGCAGCCCTGGACCTGAAAAACTGTTTTTT; CDR3 protein: CASSPGPEKLFF
J gene: TRBJ1-4; V gene: TRBV6-5; CDR3 length: 15; D gene: NA; clone size: NA; CDR3 DNA: TGTGCCAGCACGGCCACCCAGGTGAATAATGAAAAACTGTTTTTT; CDR3 protein: CASTATQVNNEKLFF
J gene: TRBJ1-1; V gene: TRBV5-1; CDR3 length: 14; D gene: NA; clone size: NA; CDR3 DNA: TGCGCCAGCAGCTTCAACCAGGGAAACACTGAAGCTTTCTTT; CDR3 protein: CASSFNQGNTEAFF
J gene: TRBJ1-1; V gene: TRBV6-5; CDR3 length: 11; D gene: NA; clone size: NA; CDR3 DNA: TGTGCCAGCAGTTATCGACAGGAAGCTTTCTTT; CDR3 protein: CASSYRQEAFF
J gene: TRBJ1-5; V gene: TRBV6-2/TRBV6-3; CDR3 length: 16; D gene: TRBD1; clone size: NA; CDR3 DNA: TGTGCCAGCAGTAACGCGGGAGGGGGCGGTTATCAGCCCCAGCATTTT; CDR3 protein: CASSNAGGGGYQPQHF
J gene: TRBJ2-2; V gene: TRBV9; CDR3 length: 14; D gene: NA; clone size: NA; CDR3 DNA: TGTGCCAGCAGCGTAGTGTCTAGCACCGGGGAGCTGTTTTTT; CDR3 protein: CASSVVSSTGELFF
J gene: TRBJ2-5; V gene: TRBV5-4; CDR3 length: 14; D gene: NA; clone size: NA; CDR3 DNA: TGTGCCAGCAGCTTGGGTGGGCTGAGGGAGACCCAGTACTTC; CDR3 protein: CASSLGGLRETQYF
J gene: TRBJ2-3; V gene: TRBV2; CDR3 length: 17; D gene: TRBD2; clone size: NA; CDR3 DNA: TGTGCCAGCAGTCAGGGGACTAGCGGGGGGGCAATATCCGTCCGGTATTTT; CDR3 protein: CASSQGTSGGAISVRYF
J gene: TRBJ1-4; V gene: TRBV18; CDR3 length: 14; D gene: NA; clone size: once; CDR3 DNA: TGTGCCAGCTCAAGAGGTACATACGGCGAAAAACTGTTTTTT; CDR3 protein: CASSRGTYGEKLFF
J gene: TRBJ1-3; V gene: TRBV7-2; CDR3 length: 14; D gene: NA; clone size: NA; CDR3 DNA: TGTGCCAGCAGCCCCAGGGTGACAGGAAACACCATATATTTT; CDR3 protein: CASSPRVTGNTIYF
J gene: TRBJ1-1; V gene: TRBV10-2; CDR3 length: 14; D gene: TRBD1; clone size: few; CDR3 DNA: TGCGCCAGCAGGGGGACAGGGACGAACACTGAAGCTTTCTTT; CDR3 protein: CASRGTGTNTEAFF
J gene: TRBJ1-5; V gene: TRBV24-1; CDR3 length: 15; D gene: NA; clone size: NA; CDR3 DNA: TGTGCCACCAGTGATCCCGGGGCGAGCAATCAGCCCCAGCATTTT; CDR3 protein: CATSDPGASNQPQHF
J gene: TRBJ2-2; V gene: TRBV5-1; CDR3 length: 15; D gene: NA; clone size: few; CDR3 DNA: TGCGCCAGCAGCTTAGGACCGATCAACACCGGGGAGCTGTTTTTT; CDR3 protein: CASSLGPINTGELFF
J gene: TRBJ2-5; V gene: TRBV27; CDR3 length: 14; D gene: NA; clone size: NA; CDR3 DNA: TGTGCCAGCAGTTTATCGCCCGGGACGGCTTCCCAGTACTTC; CDR3 protein: CASSLSPGTASQYF
J gene: TRBJ1-6; V gene: TRBV28; CDR3 length: 15; D gene: TRBD1; clone size: few; CDR3 DNA: TGTGCCAGCAGTGTAGACGGGACAGGGGGCTCACCCCTCCACTTT; CDR3 protein: CASSVDGTGGSPLHF
J gene: TRBJ1-3; V gene: TRBV7-2; CDR3 length: 13; D gene: NA; clone size: few; CDR3 DNA: TGTGCCAGCAGCTTTCAGAATGCACACACCATATATTTT; CDR3 protein: CASSFQNAHTIYF
J gene: TRBJ1-2; V gene: TRBV19; CDR3 length: 14; D gene: NA; clone size: NA; CDR3 DNA: TGTGCCAGTAGTAGCAGTCCAAACTTTTTTGGCTACACCTTC; CDR3 protein: CASSSSPNFFGYTF
J gene: TRBJ2-3; V gene: TRBV3-1/TRBV3-2; CDR3 length: 15; D gene: TRBD2; clone size: NA; CDR3 DNA: TGTGCCAGCAGCCAAGGACGAGCTAGCGGGGGGGCGCAGTATTTT; CDR3 protein: CASSQGRASGGAQYF
J gene: TRBJ1-2; V gene: TRBV6-5; CDR3 length: 13; D gene: NA; clone size: few; CDR3 DNA: TGTGCCAGCAGATCCGAAACAAACTATGGCTACACCTTC; CDR3 protein: CASRSETNYGYTF
J gene: TRBJ2-2; V gene: TRBV3-1/TRBV3-2; CDR3 length: 14; D gene: NA; clone size: NA; CDR3 DNA: TGTGCCAGCAGCCACTGGGTCGGAACCGGGGAGCTGTTTTTT; CDR3 protein: CASSHWVGTGELFF
J gene: TRBJ1-5; V gene: TRBV6-5; CDR3 length: 13; D gene: NA; clone size: NA; CDR3 DNA: TGTGCCAGCAGCGATCAAGGGCTTCAGCCCCAGCATTTT; CDR3 protein: CASSDQGLQPQHF
J gene: TRBJ1-5; V gene: TRBV7-9; CDR3 length: 12; D gene: NA; clone size: NA; CDR3 DNA: TGTGCCAGCAGCCACCCCAGCGGGCCCCAGCATTTT; CDR3 protein: CASSHPSGPQHF
J gene: TRBJ2-2; V gene: TRBV5-1; CDR3 length: 16; D gene: NA; clone size: NA; CDR3 DNA: TGCGCCAGCAGCTTACGGGACACCCCGAGAACCGGGGAGCTGTTTTTT; CDR3 protein: CASSLRDTPRTGELFF
J gene: TRBJ2-3; V gene: TRBV24-1; CDR3 length: 17; D gene: NA; clone size: NA; CDR3 DNA: TGTGCCACCAGTGATTTGGTAGGGGGGCGTACTCCCTATACGCAGTATTTT; CDR3 protein: CATSDLVGGRTPYTQYF
J gene: TRBJ2-3; V gene: TRBV29-1; CDR3 length: 14; D gene: NA; clone size: NA; CDR3 DNA: TGCAGCGTTGCGGAGGGGCCGAGCACAGATACGCAGTATTTT; CDR3 protein: CSVAEGPSTDTQYF
J gene: TRBJ1-4; V gene: TRBV7-2; CDR3 length: 12; D gene: NA; clone size: few; CDR3 DNA: TGTGCCAGCAGCTTATTTTCCGAAAAACTGTTTTTT; CDR3 protein: CASSLFSEKLFF
J gene: TRBJ1-3; V gene: TRBV9; CDR3 length: 14; D gene: NA; clone size: NA; CDR3 DNA: TGTGCCAGCAGCCAGTCGGCAGGCTCGGACACCATATATTTT; CDR3 protein: CASSQSAGSDTIYF
J gene: TRBJ1-2; V gene: TRBV14; CDR3 length: 14; D gene: TRBD1; clone size: few; CDR3 DNA: TGTGCCAGCAGCGCAGGGGGGCTCTACTATGGCTACACCTTC; CDR3 protein: CASSAGGLYYGYTF
J gene: TRBJ2-2; V gene: TRBV6-6; CDR3 length: 14; D gene: TRBD1; clone size: few; CDR3 DNA: TGTGCCGCCAAACAGGGGTCGAACACCGGGGAGCTGTTTTTT; CDR3 protein: CAAKQGSNTGELFF
J gene: TRBJ1-4; V gene: TRBV28; CDR3 length: 14; D gene: NA; clone size: few; CDR3 DNA: TGTGCCAGCAGTTCCCTCGGGGCTGACGAAAAACTGTTTTTT; CDR3 protein: CASSSLGADEKLFF
J gene: TRBJ2-1; V gene: TRBV6-4; CDR3 length: 15; D gene: TRBD1; clone size: once; CDR3 DNA: TGTGCCAGCAGTGACTCACCGGGACAGGGAAGTGAGCAGTTCTTC; CDR3 protein: CASSDSPGQGSEQFF
J gene: TRBJ2-3; V gene: TRBV19; CDR3 length: 18; D gene: TRBD2; clone size: NA; CDR3 DNA: TGTGCCAGTAGTACACCCCCCGGGGCTAGCGGGGGGGCAGATACGCAGTATTTT; CDR3 protein: CASSTPPGASGGADTQYF
J gene: TRBJ2-3; V gene: TRBV24-1; CDR3 length: 17; D gene: TRBD2; clone size: NA; CDR3 DNA: TGTGCCACCAGTGACCCCCGGGGGGTATCTAGCACAGATACGCAGTATTTT; CDR3 protein: CATSDPRGVSSTDTQYF